A selection of T cell receptor beta chains follows, all from one sample in a study of blood T cell repertoires in COVID-19. Libraries were prepared by immunoSEQ multiplex PCR; TCRdb keeps only in-frame clonotypes and omits some of them. This sample has 350,000 to 550,000 clones, with roughly 91% found just once. The source material was peripheral blood. These receptor sequences come from a woman younger than 45 with acute or convalescent COVID-19. CDR3s leave out the opening cysteine and the closing phenylalanine or tryptophan.

12	TRBV27	TRBJ1-2	ASRGTGTGSGYT
11	TRBV5-4	TRBJ1-6	ASRAGPISPLH
14	TRBV7-3	TRBJ1-1	ASSSAPQTPNTEAF
14	TRBV14	TRBJ1-1	VILKEGRGRNTEAF
10	TRBV7-8	TRBJ2-7	ASSFTSYEQY
11	TRBV18	TRBJ2-5	ASSPNRGETQY
11	TRBV6-5	TRBJ2-7	ASRPGIPYEQY
9	TRBV29-1	TRBJ1-2	SVDSAYGYT
10	TRBV6-5	TRBJ2-7	ASDRGFDEQY
13	TRBV3-1/TRBV3-2	TRBJ1-3	ASSLQGAPGNTIY
12	TRBV28	TRBJ2-7	ASSSFQGVGEQY
9	TRBV28	TRBJ2-7	ASSRYDEQY
14	TRBV28	TRBJ1-2	ASSLVQDNMGGGYT
15	TRBV11-1	TRBJ2-1	ASSLAPSRTAANEQF
11	TRBV5-1	TRBJ2-5	ASSLQGGETQY
14	TRBV6-5	TRBJ2-7	ASSYSPGVSSYEQY
13	TRBV3-1/TRBV3-2	TRBJ2-1	ASSQERGTPVPQF
12	TRBV3-1/TRBV3-2	TRBJ2-7	ASSRGGYLYEQY
11	TRBV2	TRBJ2-3	ASNLRSTDTQY
15	TRBV19	TRBJ2-5	ASRESGSRTTQETQY
9	TRBV6-5	TRBJ2-1	ASTRGNEQF
12	TRBV5-6	TRBJ1-2	ASSLIYRGDGYT
15	TRBV11-3	TRBJ2-1	ASSFRVISGSYNEQF
13	TRBV5-8	TRBJ1-1	ASRAGTGWRTEAF
14	TRBV15	TRBJ1-4	ATSRPGRSSNEKLF
10	TRBV28	TRBJ2-3	ASMGGGTRKY
11	TRBV5-5	TRBJ1-1	ASSLRRDTQAF
13	TRBV7-2	TRBJ2-3	ASSSTRTITDTQY
11	TRBV2	TRBJ1-2	ASSYRGSGGYT
12	TRBV4-2	TRBJ2-5	ASSQGGGPETQY
10	TRBV6-5	TRBJ1-2	AGGGANYGYT
14	TRBV3-1/TRBV3-2	TRBJ1-2	ASSQDMRSSIYGYT
14	TRBV28	TRBJ2-1	ASSSGGSGGGWTQF
15	TRBV7-8	TRBJ2-2	ASSLARRRGRTGELF
15	TRBV25-1	TRBJ2-6	ASSELNRGSGANVLT
12	TRBV5-1	TRBJ1-2	ASSFKRASDGYT
13	TRBV19	TRBJ2-7	ASSITGQGIIEQY
11	TRBV2	TRBJ1-6	ASTLGGYSPLH
12	TRBV9	TRBJ2-7	ASSPGLEGYEQY
13	TRBV5-4	TRBJ2-1	ASSLVLGNYNEQF
12	TRBV7-6	TRBJ2-5	ASSSNRVGETQY
13	TRBV2	TRBJ1-5	ASSEAQGRGQPQH
13	TRBV11-2	TRBJ1-2	ASSLGKGGPGGYT
13	TRBV3-1/TRBV3-2	TRBJ1-2	ASSPRTGNNYGYT
14	TRBV14	TRBJ2-5	ASSQGGLGGTETQY
15	TRBV20-1	TRBJ1-5	SASRGGRGFRNQPQH
11	TRBV12-3/TRBV12-4	TRBJ1-1	ASSFGQNTEAF
13	TRBV19	TRBJ1-2	ASSTGQGVGYGYT
11	TRBV5-1	TRBJ2-7	ASSFEGTYEQY
13	TRBV2	TRBJ2-2	ASSESATNTGELF
10	TRBV9	TRBJ2-2	ASSVYYGELF
11	TRBV12-3/TRBV12-4	TRBJ2-3	ASSLAFRDTQY
14	TRBV3-1/TRBV3-2	TRBJ2-3	ASSPGLAGGGDTQY
11	TRBV30	TRBJ2-1	AWLKDRGGEQF